The 18 T cell receptor beta chains below were found in one sample sequenced in a study of graft-versus-host responses after intestinal transplantation. These TCRs are of unknown antigen specificity. The table came from immunoSEQ multiplex PCR; TCRdb's copy has only in-frame clones and leaves some out. Of fewer than 95,000 clones in the sample, roughly 91% were seen once. Source: unstimulated CD8+ T cells sorted from spleen or lymph node cells, taken before intestinal transplant. Receptors were obtained from a human donor who received an intestinal transplant.

CDR3: CASSAPGTAYEQYF. The CDR3 bases are TGTGCCAGCAGCGCCCCCGGGACAGCCTACGAGCAGTACTTC. This sequence joins TRBV7-8 and TRBJ2-7; 7 nucleotides line up with TRBD1. The CDR3 length is 14 residues. Germline CDR1 SGHVS, CDR2 FQNEAQ. V lost 5 bases to trimming and J lost 2 bases; unmatched junction nucleotides: 6. Drawing the rest from reference TRBV7-8 and TRBJ2-7, the complete variable domain is GAGVSQSPRYKVAKRGQDVALRCDPISGHVSLFWYQQALGQGPEFLTYFQNEAQLDKSGLPSDRFFAERPEGSVSTLKIQRTQQEDSAVYLCASSAPGTAYEQYFGPGTRLTVT.

The rearrangement joins TRBV6-1 to TRBJ2-7; 7 nucleotides align to TRBD1. The CDR3 runs to 15 residues. CDR1 and CDR2 (germline): MNHNS, SASEGT. With 6 bases clipped from V and 5 bases from J, the junction kept 13 bases outside the gene matches. The CDR3 protein is CASSAGTAPFNEQYF. DNA for the CDR3: TGTGCCAGCAGCGCCGGGACAGCTCCCTTCAACGAGCAGTACTTC.

The chain joins TRBV13 to TRBJ1-1; the match to TRBD1 covers 10 bases. CDR1 PRHDT and CDR2 FYEKMQ come from the germline V gene (reference sequence). The V and J ends lost 5 bases and 1 base, in that order; junction bases with no gene match: 7. The CDR3 consists of 16 residues. CDR3 amino acids: CASSPRTGGGNTEAFF. CDR3 bases: TGTGCCAGCAGCCCACGGACAGGGGGAGGGAACACTGAAGCTTTCTTT.

J is TRBJ2-5 and V is TRBV19; D possibly corresponds to TRBD2 (7 bases). This CDR3 comprises 15 residues. V lost 5 bases and J 1 base, leaving 14 bases between the germline ends. CDR1 is LNHDA and CDR2 is SQIVND in the germline V gene (reference sequence). For the CDR3, the DNA is TGTGCCAGTAGTCCCTCGGGGGGCCTCCAAGAGACCCAGTACTTC. As protein: CASSPSGGLQETQYF.

This clone has just one count. The chain recombines TRBV7-8 with TRBJ2-2; D perhaps matches TRBD2 (6 bases). The CDR3 runs to 14 residues. CDR1 and CDR2 (germline): SGHVS, FQNEAQ. Trimming took off 6 bases at V and 6 bases at J, with 14 bases between the two ends. CDR3 DNA: TGTGCCAGCAGAGAGGGACTCTTGGCCGGGGAGCTGTTTTTT. It is translated as CASREGLLAGELFF.

This chain connects TRBV11-3 to TRBJ1-3, with D maybe TRBD1 (6 bases). There are 16 residues in the CDR3. Germline CDR1 reads SGHNT; CDR2 reads YENEEA. V gave up 5 bases and J gave up 0 bases, with 14 bases separating them. CDR3 sequence: CASSPWTDPSGNTIYF. DNA for the CDR3: TGTGCCAGCAGCCCATGGACAGACCCCTCTGGAAACACCATATATTTT.

V usage is TRBV5-6 and J usage is TRBJ2-1; tentatively, D is TRBD2 (6 bases). Per the germline V gene, CDR1 is SGHDT and CDR2 is YYEEEE. This CDR3 has 14 residues. V lost 1 base and J lost 5, with 10 bases in between. DNA of the CDR3: TGTGCCAGCAGCTTGAGGGACTGGGACAATGAGCAGTTCTTC. Translated, it gives CASSLRDWDNEQFF.

The chain combines TRBV4-3 with TRBJ2-1; 10 bases fit TRBD1. The CDR3 extends over 15 amino acids. Germline CDR1 and CDR2: LGHNA and YSLEER. Trimming at V came to 4 bases and at J to 4 bases, leaving 4 bases not matched to a gene. The CDR3 coding sequence is TGCGCCAGCAGCCCCGGGACAGGGGATTACAATGAGCAGTTCTTC. It specifies CASSPGTGDYNEQFF.

The V call is TRBV7-9, the J call TRBJ2-3; D unresolved. The V gene lost 5 bases and the J gene lost 8 bases, with 17 bases spanning the gap. Per germline, CDR1 SEHNR and CDR2 FQNEAQ (reference sequence). The CDR3 runs 14 residues. CDR3 region: CASSAPLAGVTQYF. In nucleotides, the CDR3 is TGTGCCAGCAGCGCTCCCTTAGCCGGAGTTACGCAGTATTTT.

This clone was seen a single time. Other DNA sequences in this sample translate to the same CDR3. V gene TRBV5-6 combines with J gene TRBJ1-2; no definite D call. CDR1 SGHDT and CDR2 YYEEEE come from the germline V gene. There are 13 residues in the CDR3. V was shortened by 0 bases and J by 4 bases, with 7 bases between the two germline ends. The CDR3 DNA is TGTGCCAGCAGCTTGGCGAGTGGCTATGGCTACACCTTC. It specifies CASSLASGYGYTF.

The gene calls are TRBV6-5 and TRBJ1-1; tentatively, D is TRBD1 (5 bases). Trimming pared 8 bases from V and 2 bases from J, leaving 9 bases between. Germline loops: CDR1 MNHEY, CDR2 SVGAGI. The CDR3 is 12 amino acids. CDR3 sequence reads: CASGGINTEAFF. CDR3 DNA: TGTGCCAGCGGGGGGATAAACACTGAAGCTTTCTTT.

The chain links TRBV7-7 to TRBJ1-1, with no clear D. Germline values: CDR1 SSHAT, CDR2 FNYEAQ (reference sequence). Trimming took off 2 bases at V and 3 bases at J, with 10 bases between the two ends. The CDR3 covers 14 residues. For the CDR3, the DNA is TGTGCCAGCAGCTTAAAGTACGGGGACACTGAAGCTTTCTTT. Encoded protein: CASSLKYGDTEAFF.

The V and J genes are TRBV27 and TRBJ1-2; D might be TRBD1 (5 bases). Trimming pared 2 bases from V and 4 bases from J, leaving 14 bases between. Looked up from germline, CDR1 is MNHEY and CDR2 is SMNVEV (reference sequence). CDR3 length: 15 residues. This CDR3 is CASSLRGPDTYGYTF. The CDR3, as DNA: TGTGCCAGCAGTTTAAGGGGTCCAGATACCTATGGCTACACCTTC.

This chain links TRBV7-2 with TRBJ1-5; D unresolved. CDR1 is SGHTA and CDR2 is FQGNSA in the germline V gene. V was shortened by 1 base and J by 6 bases, with 7 bases between the two germline ends. CDR3 length equals 13 residues. CDR3 region: CASSLGFGQPQHF. For the CDR3, the DNA is TGTGCCAGCAGCTTAGGGTTCGGTCAGCCCCAGCATTTT.

The V gene is TRBV5-7, the J gene TRBJ1-4; 8 nucleotides align to TRBD1. TRBV5-7 carries the ORF label, with uncertain function. J gave up 4 bases and V 0 bases, and 5 bases lay outside the gene matches. The CDR3 is 16 amino acids. The CDR3 region has the DNA TGTGCCAGCAGCTTGGCCAAAGACAGGGGTAATGAAAAACTGTTTTTT. Protein: CASSLAKDRGNEKLFF.

The CDR3 DNA reads as TGTGCCAGCAGCCCCCGGACAGGAGACCCTGAAGCTTTCTTT. It specifies CASSPRTGDPEAFF. The chain has TRBV7-9 and TRBJ1-1; TRBD1 matches 7 bases. Germline V gene data show CDR1 as SEHNR and CDR2 as FQNEAQ (reference sequence). This CDR3 comprises 14 residues. V trimming: 5 bases; J trimming: 6 bases; junction bases outside the gene matches: 9.

This sequence joins TRBV7-2 and TRBJ2-7; 7 bases agree with TRBD1. The ends lost 1 base at V and 5 bases at J; junction bases unmatched: 5. Germline CDR1 SGHTA, CDR2 FQGNSA. The CDR3 spans 14 residues. In DNA form, the CDR3 reads TGTGCCAGCAGCTTAGTAACTAGGGGGCACGAGCAGTACTTC. Its translation: CASSLVTRGHEQYF.

The V gene is TRBV4-3, the J gene TRBJ2-7; possible D gene TRBD2, 5 bases. The CDR3 totals 16 residues. The V gene lost 1 base and the J gene lost 1 base, with 14 bases spanning the gap. Germline V CDR1 and CDR2: LGHNA, YSLEER. The CDR3 loop reads CASSQGAAAESYEQYF. In DNA form, the CDR3 reads TGCGCCAGCAGCCAAGGGGCAGCGGCGGAATCCTACGAGCAGTACTTC.